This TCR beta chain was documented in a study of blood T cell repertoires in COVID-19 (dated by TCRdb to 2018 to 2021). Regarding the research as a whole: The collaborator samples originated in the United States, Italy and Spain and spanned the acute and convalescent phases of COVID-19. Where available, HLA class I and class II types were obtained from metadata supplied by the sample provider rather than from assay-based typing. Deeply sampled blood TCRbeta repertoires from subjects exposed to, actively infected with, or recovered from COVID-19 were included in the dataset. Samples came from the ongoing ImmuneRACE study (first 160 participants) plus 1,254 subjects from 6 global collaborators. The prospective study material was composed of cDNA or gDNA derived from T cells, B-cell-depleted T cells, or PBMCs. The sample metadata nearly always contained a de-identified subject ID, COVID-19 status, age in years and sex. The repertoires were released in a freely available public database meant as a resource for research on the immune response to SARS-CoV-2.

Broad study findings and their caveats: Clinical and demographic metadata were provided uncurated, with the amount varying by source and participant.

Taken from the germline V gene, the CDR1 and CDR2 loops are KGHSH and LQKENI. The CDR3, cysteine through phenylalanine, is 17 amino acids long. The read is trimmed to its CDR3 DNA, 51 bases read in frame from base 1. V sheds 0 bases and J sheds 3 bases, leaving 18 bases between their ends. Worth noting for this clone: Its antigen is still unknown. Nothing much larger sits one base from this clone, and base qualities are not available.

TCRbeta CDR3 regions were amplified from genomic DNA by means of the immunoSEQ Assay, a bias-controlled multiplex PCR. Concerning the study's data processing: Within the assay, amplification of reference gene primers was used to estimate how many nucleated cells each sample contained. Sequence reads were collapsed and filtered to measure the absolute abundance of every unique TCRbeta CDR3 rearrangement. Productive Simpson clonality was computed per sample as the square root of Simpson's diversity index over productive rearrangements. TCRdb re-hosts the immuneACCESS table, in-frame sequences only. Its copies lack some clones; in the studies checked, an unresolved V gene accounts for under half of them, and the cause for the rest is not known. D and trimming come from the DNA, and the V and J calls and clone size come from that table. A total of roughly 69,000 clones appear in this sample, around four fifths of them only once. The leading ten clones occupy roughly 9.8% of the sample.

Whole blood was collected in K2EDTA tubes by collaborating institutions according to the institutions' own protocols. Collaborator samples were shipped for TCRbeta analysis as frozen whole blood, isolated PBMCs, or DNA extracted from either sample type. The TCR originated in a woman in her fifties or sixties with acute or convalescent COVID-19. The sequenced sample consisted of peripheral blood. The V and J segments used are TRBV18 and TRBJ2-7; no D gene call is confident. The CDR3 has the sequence CASSPPGSLGRNYEQYF. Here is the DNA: TGTGCCAGCTCACCACCGGGCAGCTTAGGAAGAAACTACGAGCAGTACTTC.